The T cell receptor beta chain under discussion was sequenced for a study of blood T cell repertoires in COVID-19. Across the whole study: Sites across the United States, Italy and Spain contributed samples from acute and convalescent COVID-19. Sources were T cells, B-cell-depleted T cells, or PBMCs; the material itself was cDNA or gDNA.

Original handling: Amplification of reference gene primers provided the estimated nucleated cell counts. The data were produced by immunoSEQ multiplex PCR, yet TCRdb's version contains in-frame clones alone and is incomplete. That table furnishes V, J and clone size, whereas the DNA furnished D and trimming. The table records around 370,000 clones, almost 90% of them present only once. The CDR3 spans 16 residues. Trimming stripped 0 bases from V and 4 bases from J, with 15 bases between. Germline-derived CDR1 and CDR2 are LGHNA and YSLEER. The Seattle site enrolled patients during active infection and followed them longitudinally.

This TCR came from a woman between 65 and 79 years old with COVID-19, enrolled during active disease. The genes are TRBV4-3 and TRBJ1-1; D is ambiguous. The source material was peripheral blood. The DNA for the CDR3 is TGCGCCAGCAGCCAAGACTCCCGGCTTGGGCCCACTGAAGCTTTCTTT. This codes for CASSQDSRLGPTEAFF.